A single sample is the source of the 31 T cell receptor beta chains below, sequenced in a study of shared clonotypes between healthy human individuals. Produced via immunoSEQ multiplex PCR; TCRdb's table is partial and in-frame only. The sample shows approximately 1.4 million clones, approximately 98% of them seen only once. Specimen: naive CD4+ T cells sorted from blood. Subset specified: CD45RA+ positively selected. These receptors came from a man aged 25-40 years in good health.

CDR3 coding DNA: TGTGCCAGCCTCCCCCGCACAGGTAGCAATCAGCCCCAGCATTTT. It yields the protein CASLPRTGSNQPQHF. V usage is TRBV27 and J usage is TRBJ1-5, with D tentatively TRBD1 (5 bases). Germline V gene sequence: CDR1 MNHEY, CDR2 SMNVEV (reference sequence). V shed 8 bases and J shed 0 bases, with 14 bases lying between them. The CDR3 has 15 residues.

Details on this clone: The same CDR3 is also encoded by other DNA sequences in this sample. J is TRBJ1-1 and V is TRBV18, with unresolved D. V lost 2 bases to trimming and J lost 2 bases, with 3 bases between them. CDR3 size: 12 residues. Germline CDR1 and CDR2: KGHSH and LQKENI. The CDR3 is CASSPINTEAFF. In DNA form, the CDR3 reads TGTGCCAGCTCACCAATTAACACTGAAGCTTTCTTT.

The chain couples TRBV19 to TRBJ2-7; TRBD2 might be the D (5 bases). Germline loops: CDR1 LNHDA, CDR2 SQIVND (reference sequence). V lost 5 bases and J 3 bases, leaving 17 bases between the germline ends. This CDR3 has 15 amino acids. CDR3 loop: CASSSPGNSHYEQYF. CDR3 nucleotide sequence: TGTGCCAGTAGTTCCCCCGGGAATTCGCACTACGAGCAGTACTTC.

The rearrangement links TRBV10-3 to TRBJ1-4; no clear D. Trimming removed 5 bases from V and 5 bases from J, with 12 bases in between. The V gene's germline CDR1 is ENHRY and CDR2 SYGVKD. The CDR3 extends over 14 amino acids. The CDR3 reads CAISPGQTNEKLFF. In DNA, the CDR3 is TGTGCCATCAGTCCGGGCCAGACGAATGAAAAACTGTTTTTT.

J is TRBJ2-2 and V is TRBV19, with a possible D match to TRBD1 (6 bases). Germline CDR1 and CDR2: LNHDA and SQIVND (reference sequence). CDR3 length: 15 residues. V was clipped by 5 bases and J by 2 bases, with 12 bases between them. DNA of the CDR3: TGTGCCAGTAGTGTGGGACATACCAACACCGGGGAGCTGTTTTTT. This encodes CASSVGHTNTGELFF.

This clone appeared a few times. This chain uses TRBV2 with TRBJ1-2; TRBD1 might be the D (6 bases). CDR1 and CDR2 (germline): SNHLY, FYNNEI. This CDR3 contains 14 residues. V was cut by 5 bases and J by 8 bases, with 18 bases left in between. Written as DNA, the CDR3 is TGTGCCAGCAGTAACAGGGCCCGTGGAGGCGGCTACACCTTC. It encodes CASSNRARGGGYTF. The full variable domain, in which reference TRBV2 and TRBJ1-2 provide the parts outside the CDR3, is EPEVTQTPSHQVTQMGQEVILRCVPISNHLYFYWYRQILGQKVEFLVSFYNNEISEKSEIFDDQFSVERPDGSNFTLKIRSTKLEDSAMYFCASSNRARGGGYTFGSGTRLTVV.

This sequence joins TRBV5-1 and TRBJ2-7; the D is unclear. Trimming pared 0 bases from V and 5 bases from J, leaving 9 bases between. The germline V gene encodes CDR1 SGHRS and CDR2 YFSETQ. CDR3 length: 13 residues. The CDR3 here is CASSLGAYNEQYF. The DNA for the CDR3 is TGCGCCAGCAGCTTGGGGGCCTACAACGAGCAGTACTTC.

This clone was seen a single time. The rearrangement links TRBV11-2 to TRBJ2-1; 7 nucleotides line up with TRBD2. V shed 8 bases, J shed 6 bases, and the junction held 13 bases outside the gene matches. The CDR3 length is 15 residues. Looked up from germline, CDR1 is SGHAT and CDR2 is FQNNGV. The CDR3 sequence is CASDINGLVFNEQFF. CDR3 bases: TGTGCCAGCGATATCAATGGACTAGTGTTCAATGAGCAGTTCTTC. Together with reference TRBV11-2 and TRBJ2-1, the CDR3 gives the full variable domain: EAGVAQSPRYKIIEKRQSVAFWCNPISGHATLYWYQQILGQGPKLLIQFQNNGVVDDSQLPKDRFSAERLKGVDSTLKIQPAKLEDSAVYLCASDINGLVFNEQFFGPGTRLTVL.

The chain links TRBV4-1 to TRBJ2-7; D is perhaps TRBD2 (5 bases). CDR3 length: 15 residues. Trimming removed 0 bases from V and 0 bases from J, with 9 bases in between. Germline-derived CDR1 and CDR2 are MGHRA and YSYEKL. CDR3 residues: CASSQDGGHSYEQYF. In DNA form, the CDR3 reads TGCGCCAGCAGCCAAGATGGAGGTCACTCCTACGAGCAGTACTTC.

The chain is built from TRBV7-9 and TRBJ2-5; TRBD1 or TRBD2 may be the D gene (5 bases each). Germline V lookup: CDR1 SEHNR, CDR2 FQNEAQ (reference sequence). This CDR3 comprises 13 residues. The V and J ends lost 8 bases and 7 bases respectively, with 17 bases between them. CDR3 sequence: CASGTWTGTTQYF. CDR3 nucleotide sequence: TGTGCCAGCGGGACCTGGACGGGGACGACCCAGTACTTC.

CDR3 sequence: CASTWGGGDEKLFF. Written as DNA, the CDR3 is TGTGCCAGCACCTGGGGGGGAGGCGATGAAAAACTGTTTTTT. The chain is built from TRBV6-6 and TRBJ1-4; a weak D match, TRBD1 (5 bases). Germline assignment: CDR1 MNHNY and CDR2 SVGAGI (reference sequence). CDR3 length equals 14 residues. V lost 7 bases and J lost 6, with 15 bases in between.

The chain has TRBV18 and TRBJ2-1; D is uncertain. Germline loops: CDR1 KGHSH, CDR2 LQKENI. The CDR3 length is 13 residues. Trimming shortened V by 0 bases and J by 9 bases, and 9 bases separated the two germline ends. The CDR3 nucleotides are TGTGCCAGCTCACCACCCATGTGGGTTGAGCAGTTCTTC. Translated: CASSPPMWVEQFF.

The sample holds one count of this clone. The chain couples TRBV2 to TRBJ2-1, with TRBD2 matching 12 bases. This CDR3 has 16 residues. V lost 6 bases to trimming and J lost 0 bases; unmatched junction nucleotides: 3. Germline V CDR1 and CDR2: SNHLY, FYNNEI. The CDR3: CASRELAGGSYNEQFF. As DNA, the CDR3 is TGTGCCAGCAGGGAACTAGCGGGAGGCTCCTACAATGAGCAGTTCTTC.

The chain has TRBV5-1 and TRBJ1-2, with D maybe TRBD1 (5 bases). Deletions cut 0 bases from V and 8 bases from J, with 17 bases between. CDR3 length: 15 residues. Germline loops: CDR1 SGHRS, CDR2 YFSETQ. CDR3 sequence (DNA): TGCGCCAGCAGCTTGGGCGGGACGGATTTTAGGGGCTACACCTTC. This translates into CASSLGGTDFRGYTF.

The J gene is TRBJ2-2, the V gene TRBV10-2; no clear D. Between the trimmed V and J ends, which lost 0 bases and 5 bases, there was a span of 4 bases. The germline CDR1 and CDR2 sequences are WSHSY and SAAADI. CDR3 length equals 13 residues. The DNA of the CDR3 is TGCGCCAGCAGTGAGTCTTATACCGGGGAGCTGTTTTTT. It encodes CASSESYTGELFF.

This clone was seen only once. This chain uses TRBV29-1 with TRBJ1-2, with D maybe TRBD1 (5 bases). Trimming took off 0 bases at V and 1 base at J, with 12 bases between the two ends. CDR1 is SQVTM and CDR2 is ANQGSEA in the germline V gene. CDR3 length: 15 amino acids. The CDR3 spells CSVEEGGGGNYGYTF. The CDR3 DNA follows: TGCAGCGTTGAAGAGGGCGGGGGAGGTAACTATGGCTACACCTTC.

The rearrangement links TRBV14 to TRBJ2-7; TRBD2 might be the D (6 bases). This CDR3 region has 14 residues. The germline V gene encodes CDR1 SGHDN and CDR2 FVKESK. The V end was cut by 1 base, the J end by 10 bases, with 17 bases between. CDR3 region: CASSQGLTRNRQYF. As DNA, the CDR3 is TGTGCCAGCAGCCAAGGTTTGACTAGAAATCGACAGTACTTC.

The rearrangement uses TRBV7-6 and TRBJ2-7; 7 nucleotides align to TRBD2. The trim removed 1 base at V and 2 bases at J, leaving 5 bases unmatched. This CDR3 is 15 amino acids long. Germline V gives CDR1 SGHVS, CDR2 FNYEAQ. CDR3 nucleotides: TGTGCCAGCAGCTTAGTGGGAGGGGACGCCTACGAGCAGTACTTC. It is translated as CASSLVGGDAYEQYF.

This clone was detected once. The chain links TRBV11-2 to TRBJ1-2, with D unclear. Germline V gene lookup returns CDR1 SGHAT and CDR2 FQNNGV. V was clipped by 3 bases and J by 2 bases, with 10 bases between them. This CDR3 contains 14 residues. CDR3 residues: CASSFLHTNYGYTF. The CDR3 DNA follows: TGTGCCAGCAGCTTTCTTCACACCAACTATGGCTACACCTTC.

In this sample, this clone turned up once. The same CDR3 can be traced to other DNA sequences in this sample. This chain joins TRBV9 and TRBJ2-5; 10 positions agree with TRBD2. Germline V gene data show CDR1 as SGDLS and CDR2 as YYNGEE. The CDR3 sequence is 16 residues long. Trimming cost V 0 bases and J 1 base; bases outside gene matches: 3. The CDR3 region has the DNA TGTGCCAGCAGCGTAGGCACTAGCGGGATCCAAGAGACCCAGTACTTC. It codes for CASSVGTSGIQETQYF.

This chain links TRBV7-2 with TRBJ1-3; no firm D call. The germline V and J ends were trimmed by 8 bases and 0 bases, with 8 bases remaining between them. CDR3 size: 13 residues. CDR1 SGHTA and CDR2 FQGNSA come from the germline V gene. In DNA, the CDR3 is TGTGCCAGCGGGCGGAGCTCTGGAAACACCATATATTTT. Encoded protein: CASGRSSGNTIYF.

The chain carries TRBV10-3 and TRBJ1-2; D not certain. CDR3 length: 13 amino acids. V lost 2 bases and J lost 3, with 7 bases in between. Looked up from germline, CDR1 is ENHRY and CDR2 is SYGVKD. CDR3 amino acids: CAISETWDYGYTF. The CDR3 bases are TGTGCCATCAGTGAGACTTGGGACTATGGCTACACCTTC.

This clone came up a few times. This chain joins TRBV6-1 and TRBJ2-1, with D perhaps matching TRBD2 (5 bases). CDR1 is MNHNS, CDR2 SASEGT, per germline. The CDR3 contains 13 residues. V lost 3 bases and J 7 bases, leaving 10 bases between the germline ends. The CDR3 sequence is CASSDGVGNEQFF. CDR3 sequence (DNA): TGTGCCAGCAGTGACGGGGTGGGAAATGAGCAGTTCTTC.

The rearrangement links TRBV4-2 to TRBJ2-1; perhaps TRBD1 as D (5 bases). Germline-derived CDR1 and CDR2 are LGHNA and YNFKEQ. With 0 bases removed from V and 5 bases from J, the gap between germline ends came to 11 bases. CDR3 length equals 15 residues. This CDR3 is CASSQDRWGHNEQFF. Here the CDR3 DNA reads TGTGCCAGCAGCCAAGATAGGTGGGGCCACAATGAGCAGTTCTTC.

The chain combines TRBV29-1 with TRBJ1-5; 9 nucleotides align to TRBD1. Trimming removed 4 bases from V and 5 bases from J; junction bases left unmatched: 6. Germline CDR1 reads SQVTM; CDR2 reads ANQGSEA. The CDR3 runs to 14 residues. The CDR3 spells CSVASGQGYQPQHF. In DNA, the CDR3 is TGCAGCGTTGCGTCGGGACAGGGATATCAGCCCCAGCATTTT.

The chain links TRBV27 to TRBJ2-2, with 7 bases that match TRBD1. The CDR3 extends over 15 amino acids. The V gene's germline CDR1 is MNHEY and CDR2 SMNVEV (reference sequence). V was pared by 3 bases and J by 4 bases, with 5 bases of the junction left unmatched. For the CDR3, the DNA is TGTGCCAGCAGTTTTAGGGACAGCCTCACCGGGGAGCTGTTTTTT. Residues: CASSFRDSLTGELFF.

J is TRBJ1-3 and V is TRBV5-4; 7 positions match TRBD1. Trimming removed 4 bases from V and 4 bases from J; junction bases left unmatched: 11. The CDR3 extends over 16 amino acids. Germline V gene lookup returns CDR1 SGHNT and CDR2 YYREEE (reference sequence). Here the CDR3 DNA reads TGTGCCAGCAGCAAAGGGACAGCGGTAGTGGGAAACACCATATATTTT. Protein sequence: CASSKGTAVVGNTIYF.

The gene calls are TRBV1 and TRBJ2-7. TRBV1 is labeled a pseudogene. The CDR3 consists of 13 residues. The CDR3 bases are TGCACCAGCAGCCTTCACTTGGGTACCGGGCAGTACTTC. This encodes CTSSLHLGTGQYF.

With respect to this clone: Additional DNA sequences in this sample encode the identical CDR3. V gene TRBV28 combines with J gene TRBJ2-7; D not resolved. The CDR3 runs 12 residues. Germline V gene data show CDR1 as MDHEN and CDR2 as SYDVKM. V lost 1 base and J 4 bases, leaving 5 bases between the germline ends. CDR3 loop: CASSLFGYEQYF. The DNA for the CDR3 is TGTGCCAGCAGTTTATTTGGGTACGAGCAGTACTTC.

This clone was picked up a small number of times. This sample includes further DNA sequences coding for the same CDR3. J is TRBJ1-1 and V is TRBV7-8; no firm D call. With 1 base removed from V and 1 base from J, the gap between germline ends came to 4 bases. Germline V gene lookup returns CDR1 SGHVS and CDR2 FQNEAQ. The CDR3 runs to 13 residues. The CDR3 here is CASSLEGNTEAFF. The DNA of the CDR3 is TGTGCCAGCAGCTTAGAGGGGAACACTGAAGCTTTCTTT.

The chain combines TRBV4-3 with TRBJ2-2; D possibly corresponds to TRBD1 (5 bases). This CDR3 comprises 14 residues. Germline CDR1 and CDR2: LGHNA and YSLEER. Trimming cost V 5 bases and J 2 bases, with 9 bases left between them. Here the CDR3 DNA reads TGCGCCAGCAGCAGAGACAGCAACACCGGGGAGCTGTTTTTT. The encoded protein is CASSRDSNTGELFF.